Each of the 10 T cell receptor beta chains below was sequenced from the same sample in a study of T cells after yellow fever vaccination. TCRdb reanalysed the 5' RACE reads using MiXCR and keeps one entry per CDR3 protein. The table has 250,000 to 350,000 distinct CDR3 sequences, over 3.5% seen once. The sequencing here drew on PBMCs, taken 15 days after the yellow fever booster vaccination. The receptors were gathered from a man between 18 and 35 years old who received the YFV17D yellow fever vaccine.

CDR3 nucleotide sequence: TGTGCCAGCAGTTTACGAGCAGGGGGAAATGAGCAGTTCTTC. As protein: CASSLRAGGNEQFF. The chain employs TRBV27 and TRBJ2-1, with 7 positions matching TRBD1. The V gene end was trimmed by 2 bases and the J gene end by 7 bases; junction bases not matched to a gene: 5. Germline loops: CDR1 MNHEY, CDR2 SMNVEV (reference sequence). The CDR3 is 14 amino acids.

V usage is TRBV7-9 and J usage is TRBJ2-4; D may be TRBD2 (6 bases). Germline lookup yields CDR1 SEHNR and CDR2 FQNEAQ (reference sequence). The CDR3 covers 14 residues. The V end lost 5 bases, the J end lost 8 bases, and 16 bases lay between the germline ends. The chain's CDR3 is CASSPWGEADIQYF. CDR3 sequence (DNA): TGTGCCAGCAGCCCCTGGGGGGAAGCGGACATTCAGTACTTC. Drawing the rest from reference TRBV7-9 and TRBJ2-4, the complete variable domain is DTGVSQNPRHKITKRGQNVTFRCDPISEHNRLYWYRQTLGQGPEFLTYFQNEAQLEKSRLLSDRFSAERPKGSFSTLEIQRTEQGDSAMYLCASSPWGEADIQYFGAGTRLSVL.

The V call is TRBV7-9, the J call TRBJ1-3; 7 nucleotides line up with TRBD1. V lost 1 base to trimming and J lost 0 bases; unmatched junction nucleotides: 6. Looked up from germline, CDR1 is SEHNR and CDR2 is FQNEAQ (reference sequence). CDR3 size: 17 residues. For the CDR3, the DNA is TGTGCCAGCAGCTTAGGGGACAGCCTGTTCTCTGGAAACACCATATATTTT. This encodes CASSLGDSLFSGNTIYF.

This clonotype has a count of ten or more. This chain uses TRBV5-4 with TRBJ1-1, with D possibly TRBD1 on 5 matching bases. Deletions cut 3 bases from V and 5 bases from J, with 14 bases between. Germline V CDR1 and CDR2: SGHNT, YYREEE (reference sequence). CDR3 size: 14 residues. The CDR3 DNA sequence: TGTGCCAGCAGCTCCGGGACCTCAGGGACTGAAGCTTTCTTT. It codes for CASSSGTSGTEAFF.

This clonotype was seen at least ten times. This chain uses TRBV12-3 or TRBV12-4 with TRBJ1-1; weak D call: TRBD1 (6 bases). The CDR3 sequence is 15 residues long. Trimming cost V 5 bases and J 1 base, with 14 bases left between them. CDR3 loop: CASSPLGGRNTEAFF. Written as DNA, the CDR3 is TGTGCCAGCAGTCCTCTGGGGGGCAGGAACACTGAAGCTTTCTTT.

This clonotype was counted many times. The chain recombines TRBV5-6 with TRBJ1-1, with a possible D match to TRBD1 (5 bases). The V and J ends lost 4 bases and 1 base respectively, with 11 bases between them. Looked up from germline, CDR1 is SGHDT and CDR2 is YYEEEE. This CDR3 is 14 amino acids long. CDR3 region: CASSPGDRNTEAFF. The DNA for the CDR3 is TGTGCCAGCAGCCCCGGGGACCGGAACACTGAAGCTTTCTTT.

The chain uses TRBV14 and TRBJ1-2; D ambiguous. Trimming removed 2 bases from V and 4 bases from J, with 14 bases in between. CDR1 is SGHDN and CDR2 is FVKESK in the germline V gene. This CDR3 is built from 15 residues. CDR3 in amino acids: CASSQIPVRGYGYTF. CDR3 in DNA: TGTGCCAGCAGCCAAATCCCGGTTCGTGGCTATGGCTACACCTTC.

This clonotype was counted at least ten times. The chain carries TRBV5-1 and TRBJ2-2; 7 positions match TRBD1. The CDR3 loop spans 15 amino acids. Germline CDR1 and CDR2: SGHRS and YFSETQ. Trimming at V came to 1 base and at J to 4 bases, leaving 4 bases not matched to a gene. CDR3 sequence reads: CASSLRTGATGELFF. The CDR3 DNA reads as TGCGCCAGCAGCTTGAGGACAGGAGCCACCGGGGAGCTGTTTTTT.

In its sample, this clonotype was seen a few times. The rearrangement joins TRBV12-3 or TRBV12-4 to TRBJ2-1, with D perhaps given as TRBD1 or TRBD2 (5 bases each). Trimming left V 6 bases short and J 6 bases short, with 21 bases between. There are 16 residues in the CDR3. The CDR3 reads CASRGKTLSGGNEQFF. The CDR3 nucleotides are TGTGCCAGCAGGGGTAAAACCCTATCTGGGGGCAATGAGCAGTTCTTC.

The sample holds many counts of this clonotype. The CDR3 region has the DNA TGCAGCGTGCGGGACATGGATCAGCCCCAGCATTTT. Its translation: CSVRDMDQPQHF. The rearrangement links TRBV29-1 to TRBJ1-5; TRBD1 might be the D (6 bases). This CDR3 is 12 amino acids long. V dropped 6 bases and J dropped 5 bases, with 11 bases sitting between them. Looked up from germline, CDR1 is SQVTM and CDR2 is ANQGSEA.